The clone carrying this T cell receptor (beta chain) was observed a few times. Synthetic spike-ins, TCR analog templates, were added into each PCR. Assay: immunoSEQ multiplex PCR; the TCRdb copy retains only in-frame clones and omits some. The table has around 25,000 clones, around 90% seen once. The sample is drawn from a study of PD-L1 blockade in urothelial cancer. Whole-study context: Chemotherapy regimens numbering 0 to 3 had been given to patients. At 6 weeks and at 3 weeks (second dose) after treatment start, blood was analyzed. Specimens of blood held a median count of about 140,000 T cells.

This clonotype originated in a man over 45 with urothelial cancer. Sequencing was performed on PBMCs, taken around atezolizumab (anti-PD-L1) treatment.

CDR3 amino acids: CAWSVPQGARGYTF. The CDR3 DNA sequence: TGTGCCTGGAGTGTACCGCAGGGGGCGCGTGGCTACACCTTC. This chain joins TRBV30 and TRBJ1-2, with 8 bases fitting TRBD1. J gave up 7 bases and V 0 bases, and 7 bases lay outside the gene matches. CDR1 is GTSNPN and CDR2 is SVGIG in the germline V gene (reference sequence). The CDR3 has 14 amino acids. Together with reference TRBV30 and TRBJ1-2, the CDR3 gives the full variable domain: SQTIHQWPATLVQPVGSPLSLECTVEGTSNPNLYWYRQAAGRGLQLLFYSVGIGQISSEVPQNLSASRPQDRQFILSSKKLLLSDSGFYLCAWSVPQGARGYTFGSGTRLTVV.